Listed below are T cell receptor beta chains from one sample, sequenced in a study of cytomegalovirus exposure and HLA in healthy donors. Assay used: immunoSEQ multiplex PCR; TCRdb lists only in-frame clones, some missing. Its table lists around 40,000 clones. Sequenced sample: PBMCs. Receptors were obtained from a human donor in good health. Both conserved end residues are part of each CDR3. Fields, in order: CDR3 protein, CDR3 DNA, V gene, D gene, J gene. The D gene is left open where the match is weak.

CSVDVGVGYEQYF TGCAGCGTTGATGTAGGGGTCGGGTACGAGCAGTACTTC TRBV29-1 - TRBJ2-7
CASSARQGIGETQYF TGTGCCAGCAGTGCCCGACAGGGGATCGGCGAGACCCAGTACTTC TRBV25-1 TRBD1 TRBJ2-5
CASTGITEAFF TGTGCCTCGACAGGGATAACTGAAGCTTTCTTT TRBV30 TRBD1 TRBJ1-1
CASSPRGTHGYTF TGTGCCAGTAGCCCCAGGGGAACCCATGGCTACACCTTC TRBV19 - TRBJ1-2
CASSSRTGGDTEAFF TGTGCCAGCAGCTCGAGGACAGGGGGGGACACTGAAGCTTTCTTT TRBV5-4 TRBD1 TRBJ1-1
CASSPRVNSPLHF TGTGCCAGCAGCCCTCGGGTCAATTCACCCCTCCACTTT TRBV11-2 - TRBJ1-6
CASSYGTGADTQYF TGTGCCAGCAGCTACGGGACAGGGGCAGATACGCAGTATTTT TRBV5-6 TRBD1 TRBJ2-3
CASSSTGTYSYEQYF TGTGCCAGCAGTTCGACCGGGACATACTCCTACGAGCAGTACTTC TRBV6-5 - TRBJ2-7
CASRDRGKVEKLFF TGTGCCAGTAGGGACAGGGGCAAGGTGGAAAAACTGTTTTTT TRBV19 TRBD1 TRBJ1-4
CASSLVGTGSRSPLHF - TRBV5-1 - TRBJ1-6
CASSLGQDFYEQYF TGTGCCAGCAGCTTGGGACAGGATTTCTACGAGCAGTACTTC TRBV5-8 - TRBJ2-7
CASSLKGQGYEQYF TGTGCCAGCAGTTTAAAGGGGCAGGGCTACGAGCAGTACTTC TRBV27 - TRBJ2-7
CASSLWTDYEQYF TGTGCCAGCAGTTTATGGACAGACTACGAGCAGTACTTC TRBV28 - TRBJ2-7
CASSLRQGYEQYF TGTGCCAGCAGCTTGAGGCAGGGTTACGAGCAGTACTTC TRBV5-6 - TRBJ2-7
CASSLNEGDEQFF TGTGCCAGCAGCTTGAACGAAGGGGATGAGCAGTTCTTC TRBV7-9 - TRBJ2-1
CASSLFGTGEQYF TGTGCCAGCAGCTTATTCGGGACAGGCGAGCAGTACTTC TRBV11-2 TRBD1 TRBJ2-7
CASSYGQNYEQYF TGTGCCAGCAGTTACGGGCAAAACTACGAGCAGTACTTC TRBV6-6 - TRBJ2-7
CASSVEGLGAGELFF TGTGCCAGCAGCGTAGAGGGACTAGGGGCCGGGGAGCTGTTTTTT TRBV9 TRBD2 TRBJ2-2
CASSFTGTVKDTQYF TGTGCCAGCAGCTTTACCGGGACAGTGAAAGATACGCAGTATTTT TRBV5-5 TRBD1 TRBJ2-3
CASSSGTGIEAFF TGCGCCAGCAGTTCCGGGACAGGGATTGAAGCTTTCTTT TRBV5-1 TRBD1 TRBJ1-1
CGTRGGSGDTEAFF TGCGGCACCCGGGGAGGGTCTGGCGACACTGAAGCTTTCTTT TRBV5-1 - TRBJ1-1
CASSDTYNEQFF TGTGCCAGTTCGGACACTTACAATGAGCAGTTCTTC TRBV19 - TRBJ2-1
CASSQELDYGYTF TGTGCCAGCAGCCAAGAACTAGACTATGGCTACACCTTC TRBV14 - TRBJ1-2
CASSPPGSSGNTIYF TGTGCCAGCTCACCCCCAGGGTCCTCTGGAAACACCATATATTTT TRBV18 - TRBJ1-3
CASRLGQGAGETQYF TGTGCCAGCAGGCTGGGACAGGGGGCCGGTGAGACCCAGTACTTC TRBV7-6 TRBD1 TRBJ2-5
CASSLSTGVNTEAFF TGTGCCAGCAGCTTGTCGACAGGGGTGAACACTGAAGCTTTCTTT TRBV7-8 TRBD1 TRBJ1-1
CASSLLAGEGTDTQYF TGTGCCAGCAGTTTACTGGCGGGGGAGGGCACAGATACGCAGTATTTT TRBV28 TRBD2 TRBJ2-3